A single sample gave rise to the 28 T cell receptor beta chains below, sequenced in a study of cytomegalovirus exposure and HLA in healthy donors. Amplification used 60 Vbeta primers and 13 Jbeta primers. The repertoire was sequenced with immunoSEQ multiplex PCR; TCRdb's copy has only in-frame clones and lacks some. Of 100,000 or so clones in the sample, 65% to 80% were seen once. Sequenced material: PBMCs. The receptors here all came from a woman aged 50 to 60 in good health and CMV-seropositive.

This chain uses TRBV7-3 with TRBJ1-1, with D perhaps TRBD1 (5 bases). This CDR3 spans 15 amino acids. The V gene lost 1 base and the J gene lost 5 bases, with 14 bases spanning the gap. The germline CDR1 and CDR2 sequences are SGHTA and FQGTGA. The CDR3 nucleotides read TGTGCCAGCAGCTTAAGTGGTGGGGCGCGAACTGAAGCTTTCTTT. Encoded protein: CASSLSGGARTEAFF.

V gene TRBV29-1 combines with J gene TRBJ2-2, with a weak D call TRBD1 (6 bases). The CDR3 loop spans 15 amino acids. Germline V gives CDR1 SQVTM, CDR2 ANQGSEA. Deletions cut 1 base from V and 2 bases from J, with 11 bases between. As DNA, the CDR3 is TGCAGCGTTGAAGGGGGGCGAGAAAACACCGGGGAGCTGTTTTTT. This encodes CSVEGGRENTGELFF.

The rearrangement uses TRBV5-4 and TRBJ1-1; D gene uncertain. V dropped 4 bases and J dropped 1 base, with 11 bases sitting between them. This CDR3 contains 14 residues. CDR1 is SGHNT and CDR2 is YYREEE in the germline V gene (reference sequence). The DNA of the CDR3 is TGTGCCAGCAGCCCGCTAGAGGGGAACACTGAAGCTTTCTTT. Translation gives CASSPLEGNTEAFF.

This sequence joins TRBV7-9 and TRBJ2-5, with 15 nucleotides matching TRBD2. CDR1 and CDR2 from the germline V gene are SEHNR and FQNEAQ (reference sequence). This CDR3 is 16 amino acids long. Trimming removed 5 bases from V and 11 bases from J; junction bases left unmatched: 12. The CDR3 DNA follows: TGTGCCAGCAGCCCGGGACTAGCGGGAGGATTGAGAGAGCAGTACTTC. Its translation: CASSPGLAGGLREQYF.

This clone was observed a single time. The J gene is TRBJ1-1, the V gene TRBV6-5; TRBD1 matches 8 bases. J was trimmed by 4 bases and V by 5 bases; bases with no gene match: 6. This CDR3 has 14 amino acids. The germline CDR1 and CDR2 sequences are MNHEY and SVGAGI. The CDR3 nucleotides read TGTGCCAGCAGTCTACTCACAGGGGGCACTGAAGCTTTCTTT. Translated, it gives CASSLLTGGTEAFF.

The chain employs TRBV14 and TRBJ1-5; perhaps TRBD1 as D (6 bases). V was shortened by 1 base and J by 0 bases, with 10 bases between the two germline ends. This CDR3 comprises 16 residues. In germline, CDR1 is SGHDN, CDR2 FVKESK. The CDR3 coding sequence is TGTGCCAGCAGCCAAGTACGACAGGATAGCAATCAGCCCCAGCATTTT. It specifies CASSQVRQDSNQPQHF.

This clone appeared a few times. The chain carries TRBV27 and TRBJ1-4, with 7 bases that match TRBD1. With 5 bases clipped from V and 10 bases from J, the junction kept 16 bases outside the gene matches. The V gene's germline CDR1 is MNHEY and CDR2 SMNVEV (reference sequence). The CDR3 spans 16 residues. The chain's CDR3 is CASSASTGTVSGKLFF. The CDR3 nucleotides read TGTGCCAGCAGTGCATCGACAGGGACAGTTTCTGGAAAACTGTTTTTT.

The genes are TRBV5-1 and TRBJ2-5; 9 bases are shared with TRBD1. CDR1 and CDR2 from the germline V gene are SGHRS and YFSETQ. The CDR3 consists of 15 residues. V dropped 1 base and J dropped 4; count of bases not matched to a gene: 5. This CDR3 reads CASSLFGTGTETQYF. Written as DNA, the CDR3 is TGCGCCAGCAGCTTGTTCGGGACAGGGACAGAGACCCAGTACTTC.

The chain is built from TRBV5-4 and TRBJ1-2, with a possible D match to TRBD1 (6 bases). CDR3 size: 15 residues. Germline values: CDR1 SGHNT, CDR2 YYREEE (reference sequence). The V gene lost 3 bases and the J gene lost 0 bases, with 12 bases spanning the gap. CDR3 residues: CASSSGQRTNYGYTF. Here the CDR3 DNA reads TGTGCCAGCAGCTCCGGACAGCGCACTAACTATGGCTACACCTTC.

The CDR3 loop is CASSFASGTGGYEQYF. The DNA for the CDR3 is TGTGCCAGCAGCTTTGCCTCCGGGACAGGGGGCTACGAGCAGTACTTC. The chain links TRBV7-8 to TRBJ2-7, with 11 bases lining up with TRBD1. CDR3 length: 16 residues. V gave up 3 bases and J gave up 3 bases; unmatched junction bases: 7. The V gene's germline CDR1 is SGHVS and CDR2 FQNEAQ.

The chain is built from TRBV5-6 and TRBJ1-3, with 7 bases that match TRBD1. The CDR3 has 16 amino acids. V was clipped by 3 bases and J by 3 bases; unmatched bases: 9. Germline V gene sequence: CDR1 SGHDT, CDR2 YYEEEE. The CDR3 DNA follows: TGTGCCAGCAGCTCGACACAGACAGGGATTGGAAACACCATATATTTT. The encoded protein is CASSSTQTGIGNTIYF.

The genes are TRBV27 and TRBJ2-7; TRBD2 aligns across 12 bases. J was trimmed by 7 bases and V by 6 bases; bases with no gene match: 10. Germline lookup yields CDR1 MNHEY and CDR2 SMNVEV (reference sequence). This CDR3 has 15 amino acids. The CDR3 here is CASSIGLAGLEEQYF. CDR3 in DNA: TGTGCCAGCAGCATCGGACTAGCGGGACTTGAAGAGCAGTACTTC.

This sequence joins TRBV19 and TRBJ1-5; the D gene is possibly TRBD1 (5 bases). This CDR3 has 14 amino acids. Per the germline V gene, CDR1 is LNHDA and CDR2 is SQIVND (reference sequence). V was clipped by 3 bases and J by 3 bases, with 9 bases between them. The CDR3 is CASSMGGINQPQHF. The CDR3 DNA reads as TGTGCCAGTAGTATGGGGGGAATCAATCAGCCCCAGCATTTT.

V gene TRBV19 combines with J gene TRBJ2-2, with TRBD2 matching over 12 bases. Germline CDR1 is LNHDA and CDR2 is SQIVND (reference sequence). This CDR3 has 15 amino acids. With V trimmed by 5 bases and J by 5 bases, 3 bases remained unmatched. The CDR3 DNA is TGTGCCAGTAGTCCTAGCGGGGGGGGGACCGGGGAGCTGTTTTTT. The encoded protein is CASSPSGGGTGELFF.

Concerning this clone: Other DNA sequences in the same sample also yield this CDR3. V usage is TRBV29-1 and J usage is TRBJ2-2; D gene uncertain. The CDR3 is 11 amino acids. Germline lookup yields CDR1 SQVTM and CDR2 ANQGSEA. Trimming left V 5 bases short and J 2 bases short, with 3 bases between. In DNA, the CDR3 is TGCAGCGTTCAAAACACCGGGGAGCTGTTTTTT. Translated: CSVQNTGELFF.

V is TRBV30 and J is TRBJ1-2, with D maybe TRBD1 (6 bases). Trimming cost V 3 bases and J 8 bases, with 22 bases left between them. CDR3 length equals 15 residues. Germline V CDR1 and CDR2: GTSNPN, SVGIG (reference sequence). This chain's CDR3 is CAWSELTGLLRGYTF. The CDR3 DNA reads TGTGCCTGGAGCGAATTAACAGGGCTCCTTAGGGGCTACACCTTC.

The rearrangement links TRBV6-6 to TRBJ1-2; possibly TRBD1 for D (6 bases). Trimming left V 7 bases short and J 3 bases short, with 18 bases between. The CDR3 sequence is 15 residues long. CDR1 MNHNY and CDR2 SVGAGI come from the germline V gene (reference sequence). The CDR3 sequence: CASTISWGQYYGYTF. In DNA, the CDR3 is TGTGCCAGCACCATATCGTGGGGACAATACTATGGCTACACCTTC.

The genes are TRBV5-4 and TRBJ1-2; no reliable D call. Germline V gives CDR1 SGHNT, CDR2 YYREEE (reference sequence). There are 12 residues in the CDR3. The V end lost 2 bases, the J end lost 3 bases, and 5 bases lay between the germline ends. CDR3 in amino acids: CASSFGDYGYTF. The DNA for the CDR3 is TGTGCCAGCAGCTTCGGGGACTATGGCTACACCTTC.

The rearrangement joins TRBV7-9 to TRBJ1-1; D is possibly TRBD1 (6 bases). Looked up from germline, CDR1 is SEHNR and CDR2 is FQNEAQ (reference sequence). The V end lost 4 bases, the J end lost 1 base, and 13 bases lay between the germline ends. This CDR3 is built from 15 residues. The CDR3 nucleotides are TGTGCCAGCAGCTCCTGGACAGACCCGAACACTGAAGCTTTCTTT. Its translation: CASSSWTDPNTEAFF.

This clone was counted between two and nine times. The V and J genes are TRBV5-5 and TRBJ1-6, with 8 bases aligning to TRBD1. The CDR3 extends over 16 amino acids. Germline trimming cut 1 base from V and 9 bases from J; bases unmatched to any gene: 9. The germline CDR1 and CDR2 sequences are SGHKS and YYEKEE (reference sequence). This chain's CDR3 is CASSLNWGRGRSPLHF. The DNA of the CDR3 is TGTGCCAGCAGCTTGAACTGGGGCAGGGGGCGTTCACCCCTCCACTTT.

This rearrangement joins TRBV5-1 to TRBJ1-1, with 7 bases identical to TRBD1. The germline V gene encodes CDR1 SGHRS and CDR2 YFSETQ. J was trimmed by 4 bases and V by 4 bases; bases with no gene match: 7. This CDR3 has 14 amino acids. This CDR3 is CASSLDRQGTEAFF. DNA of the CDR3: TGCGCCAGCAGCCTCGATCGACAGGGCACTGAAGCTTTCTTT.

The rearrangement joins TRBV30 to TRBJ1-2, with 9 bases matching TRBD1. The CDR3 spans 13 residues. The V gene end was trimmed by 3 bases and the J gene end by 5 bases; junction bases not matched to a gene: 4. CDR1 is GTSNPN, CDR2 SVGIG, per germline (reference sequence). The CDR3 here is CAWSADRGYGYTF. CDR3 DNA: TGTGCCTGGAGCGCGGACAGGGGATATGGCTACACCTTC.

This clone was observed a few times. In nucleotides, the CDR3 is TGTGCCAGCAGCGGTACCGGGACTAGCGGGAGGTTAGGAGAGCAGTACTTC. As protein: CASSGTGTSGRLGEQYF. This sequence joins TRBV9 and TRBJ2-7; 15 nucleotides match TRBD2. Germline V gene sequence: CDR1 SGDLS, CDR2 YYNGEE. The CDR3 has 17 amino acids. Losses at the gene ends were 3 bases for V and 7 bases for J; bases not matched to a gene: 11. The full variable domain, rest sourced from reference TRBV9 and TRBJ2-7, is DSGVTQTPKHLITATGQRVTLRCSPRSGDLSVYWYQQSLDQGLQFLIQYYNGEERAKGNILERFSAQQFPDLHSELNLSSLELGDSALYFCASSGTGTSGRLGEQYFGPGTRLTVT.

The V and J genes are TRBV7-9 and TRBJ1-2; D gene uncertain. The CDR3 is 16 amino acids. With 1 base removed from V and 7 bases from J, the gap between germline ends came to 19 bases. The germline V gene has CDR1 SEHNR and CDR2 FQNEAQ (reference sequence). This CDR3 is CASSLGGPGGFRGYTF. The CDR3 nucleotides are TGTGCCAGCAGCTTAGGGGGTCCCGGCGGGTTTCGTGGCTACACCTTC.

The V gene is TRBV18, the J gene TRBJ2-7, with D possibly TRBD2 on 6 matching bases. Germline loops: CDR1 KGHSH, CDR2 LQKENI. CDR3 size: 13 residues. Between the trimmed V and J ends, which lost 0 bases and 11 bases, there was a span of 14 bases. The CDR3: CASSPPGGGGKYF. Written as DNA, the CDR3 is TGTGCCAGCTCACCACCGGGAGGTGGGGGGAAGTACTTC.

The genes are TRBV5-1 and TRBJ1-2; unclear D gene. CDR1 is SGHRS and CDR2 is YFSETQ in the germline V gene. The CDR3 runs to 14 residues. Trimming removed 4 bases from V and 2 bases from J, with 12 bases in between. In nucleotides, the CDR3 is TGCGCCAGCAGCCCCTCGTGGGAGAACTATGGCTACACCTTC. Translated, it gives CASSPSWENYGYTF.

The rearrangement links TRBV5-3 to TRBJ2-5; no firm D call. The J call may be in error: the DNA end matches TRBJ2-7 better. TRBV5-3 is reported as an ORF; its role is uncertain. CDR3 length: 12 amino acids. The CDR3: CARSTSSYEQYF. In DNA form, the CDR3 reads TGTGCCAGAAGCACCTCTTCCTACGAGCAGTACTTC.

The chain combines TRBV7-8 with TRBJ1-1; perhaps TRBD1 as D (5 bases). The CDR3 covers 15 residues. V dropped 0 bases and J dropped 4 bases, with 12 bases sitting between them. Germline V gene data show CDR1 as SGHVS and CDR2 as FQNEAQ. DNA of the CDR3: TGTGCCAGCAGCTTAGCAGGTCGGGGGACCACTGAAGCTTTCTTT. This gives the protein CASSLAGRGTTEAFF.